The sequence of this T cell receptor beta chain was determined in a study of CD8 T cells in Susac syndrome. The authors reverse transcribed about 0.5 to 1 ug RNA with random hexamers. TCRdb processed the immunoSEQ multiplex PCR reads anew with MiXCR; each CDR3 protein has one entry. This table has about 69,000 distinct CDR3 sequences, 91% appearing once. Sequencing was performed on CD8+ T cells from PBMCs. This receptor was obtained from a human donor with multiple sclerosis.

DNA of the CDR3: TGTGCCAGCAGTTTCAACAATGAGCAGTTCTTC. Translated, it gives CASSFNNEQFF. The chain employs TRBV12-3 or TRBV12-4 and TRBJ2-1; D remains unclear. The V end was cut by 3 bases, the J end by 5 bases, with 2 bases between. The CDR3 length is 11 residues.